What follows are 30 T cell receptor beta chains derived from one specimen sequenced in a study of T cells after yellow fever vaccination. TCRdb called the 5' RACE reads again in MiXCR, with one record for every CDR3 protein. The table shows a few hundred thousand distinct CDR3 sequences, with 8% to 9.5% occurring only once. The sample was PBMCs, taken around 45 days after the first yellow fever vaccination. These receptors all come from a man between 18 and 29 years old who received the YFV17D yellow fever vaccine.

This clonotype was detected many times. The chain recombines TRBV7-9 with TRBJ1-4; D not certain. V was cut by 1 base and J by 3 bases, with 9 bases left in between. The CDR3 length is 15 residues. Looked up from germline, CDR1 is SEHNR and CDR2 is FQNEAQ (reference sequence). CDR3 loop: CASSLGGRPNEKLFF. The CDR3 nucleotides read TGTGCCAGCAGCTTAGGAGGGCGACCTAATGAAAAACTGTTTTTT.

The chain has TRBV20-1 and TRBJ2-2; TRBD2 agrees at 12 bases. The trim removed 4 bases at V and 5 bases at J, leaving 2 bases unmatched. CDR3 size: 14 residues. CDR1 DFQATT and CDR2 SNEGSKA come from the germline V gene (reference sequence). CDR3 amino acids: CSAKLAGGTGELFF. The CDR3 nucleotides are TGCAGTGCTAAGCTAGCGGGGGGGACCGGGGAGCTGTTTTTT.

This clonotype was detected only a few times. The chain employs TRBV6-5 and TRBJ1-1; D is possibly TRBD1 (6 bases). Germline-derived CDR1 and CDR2 are MNHEY and SVGAGI. V dropped 2 bases and J dropped 4 bases, with 14 bases sitting between them. The CDR3 runs 15 residues. This CDR3 is CASSYGQPMSTEAFF. Written as DNA, the CDR3 is TGTGCCAGCAGTTACGGACAGCCCATGAGCACTGAAGCTTTCTTT.

This clonotype was found many times. This chain connects TRBV5-1 to TRBJ2-3; D ambiguous. Germline-derived CDR1 and CDR2 are SGHRS and YFSETQ. Trimming took off 3 bases at V and 2 bases at J, with 10 bases between the two ends. This CDR3 is 14 amino acids long. The DNA of the CDR3 is TGCGCCAGCAGCTCCCAGACCCTCACAGATACGCAGTATTTT. Encoded protein: CASSSQTLTDTQYF.

The gene calls are TRBV29-1 and TRBJ2-5; D unresolved. V was pared by 7 bases and J by 1 base, with 10 bases between. Germline-derived CDR1 and CDR2 are SQVTM and ANQGSEA. The CDR3 consists of 12 residues. The CDR3 reads CSAGGLQETQYF. CDR3 coding DNA: TGCAGCGCCGGTGGGCTCCAAGAGACCCAGTACTTC.

This clonotype was detected a few times. V and J are TRBV5-1 and TRBJ2-7, with a possible D match to TRBD2 (5 bases). The germline gives CDR1 SGHRS, CDR2 YFSETQ. V dropped 3 bases and J dropped 4 bases, with 14 bases sitting between them. The CDR3 covers 14 residues. CDR3 protein: CASSWGEEGYEQYF. The DNA of the CDR3 is TGCGCCAGCAGCTGGGGAGAGGAAGGGTACGAGCAGTACTTC.

This clonotype was picked up many times. The DNA for the CDR3 is TGTGCCAGCAGGGCCCCGTATGAGGGGCTAGAGGATGGCTACACCTTC. Its protein is CASRAPYEGLEDGYTF. This chain connects TRBV11-2 to TRBJ1-2, with D maybe TRBD1 (5 bases). The CDR3 length is 16 residues. Germline values: CDR1 SGHAT, CDR2 FQNNGV. Deletions cut 6 bases from V and 6 bases from J, with 23 bases between.

This clonotype occurred a few times. CDR3 nucleotides: TGCAGTGCTAGCAAAGCGGGGAGCTCCTACGAGCAGTACGTC. Protein product: CSASKAGSSYEQYV. V gene TRBV20-1 combines with J gene TRBJ2-7; 7 bases match TRBD2. J was trimmed by 0 bases and V by 3 bases; bases with no gene match: 5. The CDR3 length is 14 residues. Germline loops: CDR1 DFQATT, CDR2 SNEGSKA (reference sequence).

This clonotype was detected a few times. The chain recombines TRBV7-8 with TRBJ2-1, with D possibly being TRBD2 (6 bases). V was cut by 10 bases and J by 5 bases, with 15 bases left in between. Germline V CDR1 and CDR2: SGHVS, FQNEAQ. This CDR3 spans 13 amino acids. In DNA form, the CDR3 reads TGTGCCAATAAACCGGGAGCCAACAATGAGCAGTTCTTC. It specifies CANKPGANNEQFF.

This clonotype has just a few counts. This chain joins TRBV28 and TRBJ2-5; D not certain. In germline, CDR1 is MDHEN, CDR2 SYDVKM. Trimming pared 1 base from V and 5 bases from J, leaving 8 bases between. The CDR3 spans 13 residues. CDR3 loop: CASSLLDRETQYF. The CDR3 region has the DNA TGTGCCAGCAGTTTATTGGATCGGGAGACCCAGTACTTC.

The table lists this clonotype with many counts. This chain links TRBV5-1 with TRBJ2-3; 7 bases agree with TRBD1. The CDR3 is 14 residues long. V gave up 4 bases and J gave up 4 bases; unmatched junction bases: 6. In germline, CDR1 is SGHRS, CDR2 YFSETQ. CDR3 in DNA: TGCGCCAGCAGCATGACAGGGTGGGCAGATACGCAGTATTTT. This gives the protein CASSMTGWADTQYF.

This clonotype was seen more than once but under ten times. In nucleotides, the CDR3 is TGCAGTGCTAGACGGGACGGCTACGAGCAGTACTTC. It is translated as CSARRDGYEQYF. The chain joins TRBV20-1 to TRBJ2-7, with D tentatively TRBD1 or TRBD2 (5 bases each). V was cut by 2 bases and J by 3 bases, with 8 bases left in between. Germline V gives CDR1 DFQATT, CDR2 SNEGSKA (reference sequence). This CDR3 has 12 residues.

The CDR3, as DNA: TGTGCCAGCAGTTCCCCCCCCGTTTCAGCGGGGAACACAGATACGCAGTATTTT. Its protein product is CASSSPPVSAGNTDTQYF. V is TRBV6-5 and J is TRBJ2-3; 7 bases match TRBD2. The germline V gene encodes CDR1 MNHEY and CDR2 SVGAGI. The CDR3 is made up of 18 amino acids. The V gene end was trimmed by 4 bases and the J gene end by 2 bases; junction bases not matched to a gene: 15.

This clonotype was recorded a few times. This sequence joins TRBV5-5 and TRBJ2-7, with a possible D match to TRBD2 (6 bases). From germline, CDR1 is SGHKS and CDR2 YYEKEE (reference sequence). This CDR3 contains 13 residues. Trimming cost V 4 bases and J 7 bases, with 15 bases left between them. The CDR3 region has the DNA TGTGCCAGCAGCGCGGGACGGTCAGGAGAGCAGTACTTC. Translating gives CASSAGRSGEQYF.

The chain combines TRBV5-4 with TRBJ2-5, with TRBD1 matching over 7 bases. V was clipped by 5 bases and J by 2 bases; unmatched bases: 6. This CDR3 comprises 14 residues. Germline V CDR1 and CDR2: SGHNT, YYREEE (reference sequence). CDR3 coding DNA: TGTGCCAGCAGAATCCGGGACAGACAAGAGACCCAGTACTTC. This encodes CASRIRDRQETQYF.

In this sample, this clonotype turned up many times. The chain employs TRBV7-7 and TRBJ2-3; 8 nucleotides line up with TRBD1. In germline, CDR1 is SSHAT, CDR2 FNYEAQ (reference sequence). V lost 5 bases, J lost 5 bases, and 6 bases stayed unmatched. This CDR3 contains 14 residues. CDR3 residues: CASSQTGVEDTQYF. The CDR3 DNA reads as TGTGCCAGCAGCCAGACAGGGGTAGAAGATACGCAGTATTTT.

This chain links TRBV12-3 or TRBV12-4 with TRBJ2-1; 8 bases agree with TRBD2. V was clipped by 6 bases and J by 0 bases; unmatched bases: 10. This CDR3 is built from 17 residues. The CDR3 sequence is CASSQTSGLNSYNEQFF. CDR3 DNA: TGTGCCAGCAGCCAAACTAGCGGACTTAACTCCTACAATGAGCAGTTCTTC.

This clonotype was observed a handful of times. The V gene is TRBV5-1, the J gene TRBJ2-5; D possibly matches TRBD1 or TRBD2 (5 bases each). Germline loops: CDR1 SGHRS, CDR2 YFSETQ. The CDR3 is 14 residues long. The germline V and J ends were trimmed by 1 base and 4 bases, with 11 bases remaining between them. CDR3 loop: CASSLTSGRETQYF. The CDR3 nucleotides are TGCGCCAGCAGCTTGACTTCAGGGAGAGAGACCCAGTACTTC. The full variable domain, completed using reference TRBV5-1 and TRBJ2-5, is KAGVTQTPRYLIKTRGQQVTLSCSPISGHRSVSWYQQTPGQGLQFLFEYFSETQRNKGNFPGRFSGRQFSNSRSEMNVSTLELGDSALYLCASSLTSGRETQYFGPGTRLLVL.

This clonotype was counted between two and nine times. The chain joins TRBV4-1 to TRBJ1-6; tentatively, D is TRBD1 (5 bases). Looked up from germline, CDR1 is MGHRA and CDR2 is YSYEKL. V was pared by 2 bases and J by 7 bases, with 15 bases between. The CDR3 contains 16 residues. The DNA for the CDR3 is TGCGCCAGCAGCCAAACCTCGGCCAGGGACAATTCACCCCTCCACTTT. Protein sequence: CASSQTSARDNSPLHF.

Ten or more counts support this clonotype. This chain uses TRBV7-9 with TRBJ2-5; D is uncertain. V was shortened by 3 bases and J by 4 bases, with 3 bases between the two germline ends. CDR3 size: 11 residues. Per the germline V gene, CDR1 is SEHNR and CDR2 is FQNEAQ (reference sequence). As DNA, the CDR3 is TGTGCCAGCAGCTTCAGAGAGACCCAGTACTTC. Translated, it gives CASSFRETQYF.

J is TRBJ2-3 and V is TRBV20-1; TRBD2 matches at 10 bases. There are 15 residues in the CDR3. Trimming at V came to 6 bases and at J to 4 bases, leaving 10 bases not matched to a gene. CDR1 is DFQATT and CDR2 is SNEGSKA in the germline V gene (reference sequence). The CDR3 nucleotides are TGCAGTGCGCGGGACAGCGGGGGGGCAGCAGATACGCAGTATTTT. It encodes CSARDSGGAADTQYF.

This clonotype was counted between two and nine times. The chain employs TRBV5-6 and TRBJ2-5, with D uncertain. Looked up from germline, CDR1 is SGHDT and CDR2 is YYEEEE. Trimming shortened V by 2 bases and J by 5 bases, and 10 bases separated the two germline ends. The CDR3 consists of 13 residues. DNA for the CDR3: TGTGCCAGCAGCTTTGGTGGGGTGGAGACCCAGTACTTC. Protein: CASSFGGVETQYF.

This clonotype was seen only a few times. The chain is built from TRBV6-1 and TRBJ2-7, with D possibly called TRBD1 or TRBD2 (5 bases each). Trimming pared 6 bases from V and 6 bases from J, leaving 21 bases between. Germline CDR1 and CDR2: MNHNS and SASEGT. The CDR3 contains 15 residues. The CDR3 DNA sequence: TGTGCCAGCAGGACCGGGACCCCATACCCCCGCGAGCAGTACTTC. This gives the protein CASRTGTPYPREQYF.

This clonotype occurred a few times. The chain carries TRBV19 and TRBJ1-5; 7 positions match TRBD1. The germline CDR1 and CDR2 sequences are LNHDA and SQIVND (reference sequence). The V and J ends lost 10 bases and 6 bases, in that order; junction bases with no gene match: 6. The CDR3 consists of 12 residues. CDR3: CATTQGLQPQHF. The CDR3 region has the DNA TGTGCCACCACACAGGGGCTTCAGCCCCAGCATTTT.

This clonotype turned up a few times. The chain uses TRBV19 and TRBJ1-1, with 7 positions matching TRBD1. V gave up 7 bases and J gave up 1 base; unmatched junction bases: 6. This CDR3 is 14 amino acids long. Looked up from germline, CDR1 is LNHDA and CDR2 is SQIVND (reference sequence). In nucleotides, the CDR3 is TGTGCCAGTACCCTGGACAGGTCGAACACTGAAGCTTTCTTT. Translated: CASTLDRSNTEAFF.

The chain uses TRBV5-6 and TRBJ1-1; D remains ambiguous. Per germline, CDR1 SGHDT and CDR2 YYEEEE. Trimming removed 3 bases from V and 1 base from J, with 13 bases in between. This CDR3 spans 15 amino acids. The CDR3 bases are TGTGCCAGCAGCTGGGTCGGATTTGAGAACACTGAAGCTTTCTTT. This translates into CASSWVGFENTEAFF.

In its sample, this clonotype was seen many times. The chain couples TRBV14 to TRBJ2-3; D gene uncertain. The CDR3 has 16 amino acids. The germline V gene encodes CDR1 SGHDN and CDR2 FVKESK. V was trimmed by 2 bases and J by 6 bases, leaving 18 bases between them. CDR3 nucleotide sequence: TGTGCCAGCAGCCAAAATGGTGGGGAAATCGTGGATACGCAGTATTTT. Its translation: CASSQNGGEIVDTQYF.

The chain joins TRBV7-2 to TRBJ1-5; a weak D match, TRBD1 (5 bases). Germline V gene data show CDR1 as SGHTA and CDR2 as FQGNSA. Trimming shortened V by 5 bases and J by 5 bases, and 13 bases separated the two germline ends. This CDR3 is 14 amino acids long. The CDR3 is CASSPGTSYQPQHF. CDR3 in DNA: TGTGCCAGCAGCCCGGGGACCAGTTATCAGCCCCAGCATTTT.

This rearrangement joins TRBV5-5 to TRBJ2-7, with 10 positions matching TRBD1. Germline values: CDR1 SGHKS, CDR2 YYEKEE (reference sequence). The V and J ends lost 4 bases and 4 bases, in that order; junction bases with no gene match: 17. This CDR3 spans 18 amino acids. The CDR3 loop is CASSVGQGIFLGTYEQYF. In DNA, the CDR3 is TGTGCCAGCAGCGTGGGACAGGGGATTTTCCTTGGGACTTACGAGCAGTACTTC.

Only a few counts were recorded for this clonotype. V usage is TRBV10-3 and J usage is TRBJ2-7; weak D call: TRBD2 (6 bases). The CDR3 sequence is 13 residues long. With 4 bases removed from V and 4 bases from J, the gap between germline ends came to 11 bases. The germline gives CDR1 ENHRY, CDR2 SYGVKD. CDR3 coding DNA: TGTGCCATCAGTGCGGCGGGGAGGTACGAGCAGTACGTC. It specifies CAISAAGRYEQYV.